A selection of T cell receptor beta chains follows, all from one sample in a study of T cell responses to AZD1222 COVID-19 vaccine. Repertoires were generated with immunoSEQ multiplex PCR, while TCRdb's copy carries only in-frame clones and drops some. The table has 110,000 or so clones, 70% to 90% seen once. Material: peripheral blood, obtained 28 days after the second AZD1222 dose. These receptors were obtained from an adult who received the AZD1222 COVID-19 vaccine. CDR3s include the opening cysteine and the closing phenylalanine or tryptophan. The D gene is left open where the match is weak. Clone size, where shown, is once, few, many, or a class for clones that have expanded.

CDR3nt | CDR3aa | abundance | d_gene | j_gene | v_gene
TGTGCCAGCAGCCTTGGTGGCGGGAGAACTAATGAGCAGTTCTTC | CASSLGGGRTNEQFF | . | TRBD2 | TRBJ2-1 | TRBV4-2
TGTGCAACGAGGAGCAGCGGAGATACGCAGTATTTT | CATRSSGDTQYF | . | . | TRBJ2-3 | TRBV10-3
TGCGCCAGCAGCCAAGCGCGGGGGAACTATGGCTACACCTTC | CASSQARGNYGYTF | . | . | TRBJ1-2 | TRBV4-3
TGTGCCAGCAGCCGGGGACAGTTCACAGATACGCAGTATTTT | CASSRGQFTDTQYF | once | TRBD1 | TRBJ2-3 | TRBV3-1/TRBV3-2
TGTGCCAGCAGCATGGGTTGGGACGAGCAGTACTTC | CASSMGWDEQYF | . | . | TRBJ2-7 | TRBV5-6
TGTGCCAGCAGCGTAAGGGGGTCTAGCGGGGATTACGAGCAGTACTTC | CASSVRGSSGDYEQYF | few | TRBD2 | TRBJ2-7 | TRBV9
TGTGCCAGCAGCCAAGCGGGACAGGGAAGAGGCTACACCTTC | CASSQAGQGRGYTF | . | TRBD1 | TRBJ1-2 | TRBV3-1/TRBV3-2
TGTGCCAGCAGTTTGAGTCGAAATCCTGAAGCTTTCTTT | CASSLSRNPEAFF | once | . | TRBJ1-1 | TRBV28
TGTGCCAGCAGCTTAGGGGCAGCCTCCCAGCCCCAGCATTTT | CASSLGAASQPQHF | few | . | TRBJ1-5 | TRBV7-2
TGTGCCAGCAGTTACCCAGCCGCCTACCAGCCCCAGCATTTT | CASSYPAAYQPQHF | once | . | TRBJ1-5 | TRBV6-2/TRBV6-3
TGTGCCAGCAGCTTAGGGCCGGGTCTCGGAGCGGGGACCGGGGAGCTGTTTTTT | CASSLGPGLGAGTGELFF | . | TRBD2 | TRBJ2-2 | TRBV7-3
TGTGCCAGCAGCTTAGGCTGGACTACAGGCTACGATGAGCAGTTCTTC | CASSLGWTTGYDEQFF | . | . | TRBJ2-1 | TRBV11-3
TGCGCCAGCAGCCCCAGGACTAGCGGGGCCTACGAGCAGTACTTC | CASSPRTSGAYEQYF | . | TRBD2 | TRBJ2-7 | TRBV5-1
TGTGCCAGCAGTTTATGGCCGGGACAGGGGGATTCACCCCTCCACTTT | CASSLWPGQGDSPLHF | . | TRBD1 | TRBJ1-6 | TRBV28
TGCGCCAGCAGCCAAGATCTCTCGGGGGCGCGGGAGACCCAGTACTTC | CASSQDLSGARETQYF | . | . | TRBJ2-5 | TRBV4-3
TGTGCCAGCAGTGATCCGCAAGTTGCGGCGAACACCGGGGAGCTGTTTTTT | CASSDPQVAANTGELFF | . | . | TRBJ2-2 | TRBV2
TGCGCCAGCAGCCAAGCTAGGGCGGGCGCCGGGGAGCTGTTTTTT | CASSQARAGAGELFF | . | . | TRBJ2-2 | TRBV4-3
TGTGCCAGCAGCCCCTGGGGAGGCTACACCTTC | CASSPWGGYTF | . | . | TRBJ1-2 | TRBV11-2
TGTGCCAGCAGCTCCCCCGAGACAGGGACTGTGTGGAATGGCTACACCTTC | CASSSPETGTVWNGYTF | . | TRBD1 | TRBJ1-2 | TRBV5-5
TGTGCCAGCAGTCGCCTAGCGGGATACAATGAGCAGTTCTTC | CASSRLAGYNEQFF | few | TRBD2 | TRBJ2-1 | TRBV28
TGTGCCAGCAGCCCGGGACAGGGGTACTACAATGAGCAGTTCTTC | CASSPGQGYYNEQFF | . | TRBD1 | TRBJ2-1 | TRBV27
TGTGCCAGCAGCTTGGCGGGACAGCCCAACTATGGCTACACCTTC | CASSLAGQPNYGYTF | . | TRBD1 | TRBJ1-2 | TRBV5-4
TGTGCCATTCGGACAGAGCATAACTATGGCTACACCTTC | CAIRTEHNYGYTF | . | . | TRBJ1-2 | TRBV10-3
TGTGCCAGCAGTGGGACAGGGGGTTTTGCTAATTCACCCCTCCACTTT | CASSGTGGFANSPLHF | . | TRBD1 | TRBJ1-6 | TRBV2
TGTGCCTGGAGTGTATACATCCGGACTGAAGCTTTCTTT | CAWSVYIRTEAFF | . | . | TRBJ1-1 | TRBV30
TGCAGTGCTTCAGTGGACTATGGCTACACCTTC | CSASVDYGYTF | . | . | TRBJ1-2 | TRBV20-1
TGCGCCAGCAGCTTGCAAACAGGCAACACCGGGGAGCTGTTTTTT | CASSLQTGNTGELFF | . | . | TRBJ2-2 | TRBV5-1
TGTGCCAGCAGTCCGCCGGGACAGGGCGATGAGCAGTTCTTC | CASSPPGQGDEQFF | . | TRBD1 | TRBJ2-1 | TRBV27
TGTGCCAGCAGTTTCCCCGGGGGGAGTGACTACGAGCAGTACTTC | CASSFPGGSDYEQYF | . | TRBD2 | TRBJ2-7 | TRBV28
TGTGCCAGCAGCTCGGACAGCCACCCTAATTCACCCCTCCACTTT | CASSSDSHPNSPLHF | . | . | TRBJ1-6 | TRBV7-3
TGTGCCAGCAGTGACGGGACTAGCGGGAATGAGCAGTTCTTC | CASSDGTSGNEQFF | few | TRBD2 | TRBJ2-1 | TRBV6-4
TGTGCCAGCAGCGTAGCGGGCAGGGGTAATGAAAAACTGTTTTTT | CASSVAGRGNEKLFF | . | . | TRBJ1-4 | TRBV9
TGTGCCAGCAGCCAAGCCCAGGGCTCTGAAGCTTTCTTT | CASSQAQGSEAFF | once | . | TRBJ1-1 | TRBV3-1/TRBV3-2
TGCAGCGTTGAAGGCACCAACTATGGCTACACCTTC | CSVEGTNYGYTF | . | . | TRBJ1-2 | TRBV29-1
TGTGCCAGCAGCACCCGGACAGGGAACGTAGCCAAAAACATTCAGTACTTC | CASSTRTGNVAKNIQYF | . | TRBD1 | TRBJ2-4 | TRBV7-2
TGTGCCAGCAACACCCTGGCTAGCGGGAGTTTCTACGAGCAGTACTTC | CASNTLASGSFYEQYF | . | TRBD2 | TRBJ2-7 | TRBV5-6
TGTGCCAGCATAGAAGAGGGCTCCTACGAGCAGTACTTC | CASIEEGSYEQYF | . | . | TRBJ2-7 | TRBV6-5
TGTGCCAGCAGCTTAAGGGCCAAACCCCACGAGCAGTACTTC | CASSLRAKPHEQYF | . | . | TRBJ2-7 | TRBV7-8
TGTGCCAGCAGCGCTATAAGCACAGATACGCAGTATTTT | CASSAISTDTQYF | . | . | TRBJ2-3 | TRBV9
TGTGCCAGTAGTACCGGTCCCGTTTGGGAGCAGTTCTTC | CASSTGPVWEQFF | . | . | TRBJ2-1 | TRBV19
TGTGCCAGCAGTTCGCAGGGGTTTAATGAAAAACTGTTTTTT | CASSSQGFNEKLFF | . | . | TRBJ1-4 | TRBV28
TGTGCCAGCAGCCAAGGGATCCAAGAGACCCAGTACTTC | CASSQGIQETQYF | . | . | TRBJ2-5 | TRBV3-1/TRBV3-2
TGTGCCAGCAGTTTAGGGCAGGCGTCCCACGAGCAGTACTTC | CASSLGQASHEQYF | . | . | TRBJ2-7 | TRBV28
TGTGCCATCAGTAGCCGGGACACGAGGAATCAAGCCCAGCATTTT | CAISSRDTRNQAQHF | few | . | TRBJ1-5 | TRBV10-3
TGTGCCAGCAGCTTATCTGGCCAGCAAGCTTTCTTT | CASSLSGQQAFF | . | . | TRBJ1-1 | TRBV11-3
TGTGCCAGTACGGCGGGACACCCCCAGCCCCAGCATTTT | CASTAGHPQPQHF | . | . | TRBJ1-5 | TRBV19
TGTGCCAGCAGTTCTCCTCGGACACAGGGATTATACGAGCAGTACTTC | CASSSPRTQGLYEQYF | . | . | TRBJ2-7 | TRBV27
TGTGCCTGGAGTACGGGACAGGGGCTTCAGCCCCAGCATTTT | CAWSTGQGLQPQHF | . | TRBD1 | TRBJ1-5 | TRBV30
TGTGCCAGCAGCTTAGTTGGGATGGGGCACACCGCTAACTATGGCTACACCTTC | CASSLVGMGHTANYGYTF | . | . | TRBJ1-2 | TRBV7-2
TGTGCCAGCAGTGAGGACGGCAATCAGCCCCAGCATTTT | CASSEDGNQPQHF | once | . | TRBJ1-5 | TRBV6-4
TGTGCCAGCTCACCTAACGCGGGAGGAAACACCATATATTTT | CASSPNAGGNTIYF | . | . | TRBJ1-3 | TRBV18
TGTGCCAGCAGCTTAGACCCCCATCAAGGGGGCACAGATACGCAGTATTTT | CASSLDPHQGGTDTQYF | . | . | TRBJ2-3 | TRBV7-6
TGTGCCAGCAGTTACTCGGAGTCTGGGGCCAACGTCCTGACTTTC | CASSYSESGANVLTF | . | . | TRBJ2-6 | TRBV6-5
TGTGCCAGCAGCGTAGCGGGAGTGAGCGATGAGCAGTTCTTC | CASSVAGVSDEQFF | . | . | TRBJ2-1 | TRBV9